This T cell receptor beta chain is drawn from a study of T cells expressing NK-cell markers. Study context: Eight donors were sequenced, seven testing HCMV-seropositive and one testing seronegative.

Germline V gene data show CDR1 as SQVTM and CDR2 as ANQGSEA. The CDR3 loop spans 15 amino acids. Points from the study as a whole: Questions lingered over whether expanded NKG2C+ T cell clones were HCMV-specific. Topping the CD3+CD56-NKG2C+ fraction as well were these clonotypes, in a handful of donors.

From the 5' RACE reads, TCRdb lists one entry per CDR3 protein and no DNA. The sample table sets out 200,000 to 300,000 distinct CDR3 sequences. To note about this clonotype: The antigen remains unidentified.

J is TRBJ2-7 and V is TRBV29-1; TCRdb names TRBD2, which stays unverified in the absence of DNA. The sample taken for sequencing was blood T cells: a sorted CD56 or NKG2C T cell subset, CD4+ or CD8+ T cells, or bulk PBMC T cells (not recorded which). The clonotype was recovered from a woman aged 18 to 69 in good health. The chain's CDR3 is CSVDKGPQTQYEQYF.